This passage covers 31 T cell receptor beta chains from one sample sequenced in a study of blood T cell repertoires in COVID-19 (dated by TCRdb to the early 2020s). To prepare the library, the immunoSEQ multiplex PCR assay was applied. TCRdb took this table from immuneACCESS and kept in-frame rearrangements with V and J called. Such tables lack part of the clones; where checked against another copy, unresolved V genes explain under half of the gap, and the rest is unexplained. Across this sample there are some 190,000 clones, with 70% to 90% seen only once. Roughly 5% of the sample rests with the top ten. The sample was peripheral blood. These receptors all come from a woman in her 70s with active or convalescent COVID-19.

The chain combines TRBV25-1 with TRBJ2-7; a weak D match, TRBD1 (6 bases). The length of the CDR3 is 14 residues. The V end lost 1 base, the J end lost 5 bases, and 12 bases lay between the germline ends. Germline-derived CDR1 and CDR2 are MGHDK and SYGVNS. Written as DNA, the CDR3 is TGTGCCAGCAGTGAATTTAAGAAGGGGGACGAGCAGTACTTC. Its protein is CASSEFKKGDEQYF.

This rearrangement joins TRBV19 to TRBJ2-1; no firm D call. CDR3 length: 14 residues. Trimming pared 3 bases from V and 3 bases from J, leaving 9 bases between. CDR1 LNHDA and CDR2 SQIVND come from the germline V gene (reference sequence). Here the CDR3 reads CASSMGINYNEQFF. The CDR3 coding sequence is TGTGCCAGTAGTATGGGCATAAACTACAATGAGCAGTTCTTC.

In its sample, this clone was seen a few times. The rearrangement links TRBV4-1 to TRBJ1-6; the D gene is possibly TRBD1 (5 bases). Germline V CDR1 and CDR2: MGHRA, YSYEKL. Trimming removed 4 bases at V and 6 bases at J, with 13 bases between. The length of the CDR3 is 15 residues. The CDR3, as DNA: TGCGCCAGCAGCCTCGACAGCTATAGTAATTCACCCCTCCACTTT. Translation gives CASSLDSYSNSPLHF.

The chain combines TRBV19 with TRBJ1-2; D uncertain. Per germline, CDR1 LNHDA and CDR2 SQIVND (reference sequence). The CDR3 extends over 15 amino acids. The V gene lost 3 bases and the J gene lost 0 bases, with 11 bases spanning the gap. CDR3 sequence (DNA): TGTGCCAGTAGTATTGGTCAGGCTGCTAACTATGGCTACACCTTC. Its translation: CASSIGQAANYGYTF.

The chain combines TRBV5-4 with TRBJ1-2; TRBD1 aligns across 7 bases. J was trimmed by 4 bases and V by 4 bases; bases with no gene match: 4. This CDR3 contains 13 residues. Germline CDR1 SGHNT, CDR2 YYREEE (reference sequence). CDR3 nucleotide sequence: TGTGCCAGCAGCACGGGACAGTTCTATGGCTACACCTTC. Residues: CASSTGQFYGYTF. Based on the CDR3 plus reference TRBV5-4 and TRBJ1-2, the full variable domain is ETGVTQSPTHLIKTRGQQVTLRCSSQSGHNTVSWYQQALGQGPQFIFQYYREEENGRGNFPPRFSGLQFPNYSSELNVNALELDDSALYLCASSTGQFYGYTFGSGTRLTVV.

The CDR3 loop is CASSSWTSGTDTQYF. Here the CDR3 DNA reads TGCGCCAGCAGCTCCTGGACTAGCGGCACAGATACGCAGTATTTT. The chain joins TRBV5-1 to TRBJ2-3; 9 positions match TRBD2. This CDR3 contains 15 residues. Unmatched junction bases numbered 3, after V lost 3 bases and J lost 1 base. CDR1 SGHRS and CDR2 YFSETQ come from the germline V gene.

The chain links TRBV2 to TRBJ2-7; 7 bases match TRBD1. Per germline, CDR1 SNHLY and CDR2 FYNNEI. There are 18 residues in the CDR3. The ends lost 6 bases at V and 4 bases at J; junction bases unmatched: 21. CDR3 nucleotides: TGTGCCAGCAGCGCTCAGGGAAGGGGGCAGGCAGGTAAATACGAGCAGTACTTC. Its protein is CASSAQGRGQAGKYEQYF.

This clone was picked up a small number of times. V and J are TRBV28 and TRBJ2-7, with 10 bases matching TRBD1. The CDR3 runs 15 residues. The germline CDR1 and CDR2 sequences are MDHEN and SYDVKM. V shed 2 bases, J shed 6 bases, and the junction held 7 bases outside the gene matches. CDR3 residues: CASSLRDRGAGEQYF. In DNA, the CDR3 is TGTGCCAGCAGTTTACGGGACAGGGGTGCGGGCGAGCAGTACTTC.

V and J are TRBV28 and TRBJ2-7; 7 bases align to TRBD2. CDR3 size: 14 residues. Germline V gene lookup returns CDR1 MDHEN and CDR2 SYDVKM. Trimming cost V 6 bases and J 1 base; bases outside gene matches: 6. This chain's CDR3 is CASSWGGRSYEQYF. The CDR3 bases are TGTGCCAGCAGCTGGGGAGGGCGGTCCTACGAGCAGTACTTC.

The sample holds one count of this clone. This sequence joins TRBV5-1 and TRBJ2-1; the match to TRBD2 covers 7 bases. The germline CDR1 and CDR2 sequences are SGHRS and YFSETQ. V was pared by 4 bases and J by 4 bases, with 5 bases of the junction left unmatched. This CDR3 has 14 amino acids. The CDR3 sequence is CASSTPSGYNEQFF. The CDR3 bases are TGCGCCAGCAGCACTCCTAGCGGATACAATGAGCAGTTCTTC.

The chain uses TRBV10-3 and TRBJ1-6; TRBD1 is a possible D gene (6 bases). The germline gives CDR1 ENHRY, CDR2 SYGVKD. The CDR3 runs 17 residues. Trimming shortened V by 0 bases and J by 5 bases, and 14 bases separated the two germline ends. This chain's CDR3 is CAISESGGGHNNSPLHF. DNA for the CDR3: TGTGCCATCAGTGAGTCCGGCGGGGGACACAATAATTCACCCCTCCACTTT.

This chain links TRBV6-5 with TRBJ2-6, with 7 bases lining up with TRBD1. The J segment lost 0 bases and the V segment lost 7 bases, leaving 3 bases of the junction unmatched. Germline V gives CDR1 MNHEY, CDR2 SVGAGI. This CDR3 is 15 amino acids long. CDR3 protein: CASKGQASGANVLTF. The CDR3 DNA sequence: TGTGCCAGCAAAGGACAGGCCTCTGGGGCCAACGTCCTGACTTTC.

V usage is TRBV5-4 and J usage is TRBJ2-1, with TRBD2 matching 16 bases. J gave up 4 bases and V 2 bases, and 9 bases lay outside the gene matches. CDR1 SGHNT and CDR2 YYREEE come from the germline V gene (reference sequence). The CDR3 has 19 amino acids. The CDR3 DNA is TGTGCCAGCAGCTTAACCGGGACTAGCGGGAGGGCAAGGTACAATGAGCAGTTCTTC. Encoded protein: CASSLTGTSGRARYNEQFF.

The V call is TRBV5-1, the J call TRBJ1-4; 11 nucleotides match TRBD1. This CDR3 contains 14 residues. Germline V CDR1 and CDR2: SGHRS, YFSETQ. V was pared by 4 bases and J by 11 bases, with 7 bases of the junction left unmatched. CDR3 amino acids: CASSLDRGRGKLFF. CDR3 bases: TGCGCCAGCAGCCTGGACAGGGGGCGCGGGAAACTGTTTTTT.

The chain uses TRBV27 and TRBJ1-1; 11 nucleotides align to TRBD1. The length of the CDR3 is 15 residues. The ends lost 7 bases at V and 1 base at J; junction bases unmatched: 5. Germline values: CDR1 MNHEY, CDR2 SMNVEV (reference sequence). CDR3 protein: CASTWTGGGNTEAFF. As DNA, the CDR3 is TGTGCCAGCACATGGACAGGGGGCGGGAACACTGAAGCTTTCTTT.

The V gene is TRBV6-5, the J gene TRBJ2-7; the match to TRBD1 covers 7 bases. The CDR3 spans 14 residues. The trim removed 6 bases at V and 4 bases at J, leaving 9 bases unmatched. Germline V gene data show CDR1 as MNHEY and CDR2 as SVGAGI. DNA for the CDR3: TGTGCCAGCAGCATCGGGACAGCCCAGTACGAGCAGTACTTC. It specifies CASSIGTAQYEQYF.

This clone was seen repeatedly, ten times or more. The chain uses TRBV3-1 (or the pseudogene TRBV3-2) and TRBJ2-7, with 9 bases that match TRBD1. The V segment lost 1 base and the J segment 5 bases; nucleotides outside the gene matches: 15. The CDR3 is made up of 18 amino acids. Germline CDR1 is LGHDT and CDR2 is YNNKEL (reference sequence). The CDR3: CASSQGGILGQGSHEQYF. In DNA, the CDR3 is TGTGCCAGCAGCCAAGGGGGGATCCTAGGACAGGGGTCCCACGAGCAGTACTTC.

This chain connects TRBV14 to TRBJ1-2, with 7 bases fitting TRBD1. The trim removed 2 bases at V and 4 bases at J, leaving 7 bases unmatched. CDR3 length equals 15 residues. Germline CDR1 reads SGHDN; CDR2 reads FVKESK. Here the CDR3 reads CASSQTGRTGYGYTF. DNA of the CDR3: TGTGCCAGCAGCCAAACGGGTAGGACAGGCTATGGCTACACCTTC.

Only one count was recorded for this clone. The chain is built from TRBV7-2 and TRBJ2-7; 9 nucleotides agree with TRBD1. V trimming: 5 bases; J trimming: 2 bases; junction bases outside the gene matches: 7. CDR1 is SGHTA, CDR2 FQGNSA, per germline. CDR3 length: 15 residues. The CDR3 sequence is CASSNPGQGTYEQYF. In DNA form, the CDR3 reads TGTGCCAGCAGCAACCCGGGACAGGGTACCTACGAGCAGTACTTC.

This chain joins TRBV7-9 and TRBJ2-3; 12 nucleotides align to TRBD2. CDR1 is SEHNR, CDR2 FQNEAQ, per germline (reference sequence). The length of the CDR3 is 16 residues. V dropped 5 bases and J dropped 5; count of bases not matched to a gene: 8. The CDR3 sequence is CASSQSTSGRLDTQYF. For the CDR3, the DNA is TGTGCCAGCAGCCAATCGACTAGCGGGAGATTAGATACGCAGTATTTT.

CDR3 region: CASSLWAGNTIYF. The CDR3 nucleotides are TGTGCCAGCAGTTTATGGGCAGGAAACACCATATATTTT. V is TRBV28 and J is TRBJ1-3; D unresolved. Germline V gene sequence: CDR1 MDHEN, CDR2 SYDVKM. The CDR3 consists of 13 residues. V shed 0 bases and J shed 4 bases, with 4 bases lying between them.

This chain uses TRBV3-1 (or the pseudogene TRBV3-2) with TRBJ1-2; TRBD1 matches at 7 bases. The CDR3 is made up of 14 amino acids. V shed 3 bases, J shed 6 bases, and the junction held 7 bases outside the gene matches. In germline, CDR1 is LGHDT, CDR2 YNNKEL (reference sequence). CDR3 region: CASSQTQGIDGYTF. The DNA for the CDR3 is TGTGCCAGCAGCCAGACACAGGGGATCGATGGCTACACCTTC.

The gene calls are TRBV2 and TRBJ2-3, with 9 positions matching TRBD2. V lost 6 bases to trimming and J lost 3 bases; unmatched junction nucleotides: 13. CDR1 is SNHLY and CDR2 is FYNNEI in the germline V gene. This CDR3 comprises 17 residues. Here the CDR3 reads CASRDSGRRIRTDTQYF. CDR3 nucleotides: TGTGCCAGCAGGGATAGCGGGAGACGAATTAGGACAGATACGCAGTATTTT.

A single count supports this clone. The genes are TRBV5-5 and TRBJ2-2; a weak D match, TRBD2 (7 bases). The CDR3 sequence is 16 residues long. Germline V gives CDR1 SGHKS, CDR2 YYEKEE (reference sequence). The ends were cut back, 4 bases at V and 6 bases at J, with 19 bases in the middle. CDR3 sequence (DNA): TGTGCCAGCAGCCCCACCCCGGGGGGCCGGGCCGGGGAGCTGTTTTTT. Its translation: CASSPTPGGRAGELFF.

As regards this clone: The identical CDR3 is also encoded by other nucleotide sequences in the sample. The chain has TRBV19 and TRBJ2-7, with 11 bases matching TRBD1. The CDR3 length is 15 residues. V lost 5 bases and J lost 0; bases outside the gene matches: 3. Germline values: CDR1 LNHDA, CDR2 SQIVND (reference sequence). The CDR3 region has the DNA TGTGCCAGTAGTCTAGGACAGGGGGCCTCCTACGAGCAGTACTTC. Amino acids: CASSLGQGASYEQYF.

This clone was observed once. CDR3 sequence (DNA): TGTGCCAGCAGTTATTCGCGGGACCCCCGGGCAGATACGCAGTATTTT. Its translation: CASSYSRDPRADTQYF. V and J are TRBV6-6 and TRBJ2-3; weak D call: TRBD2 (6 bases). The CDR3 runs to 16 residues. The germline V gene encodes CDR1 MNHNY and CDR2 SVGAGI (reference sequence). The germline V and J ends were trimmed by 3 bases and 4 bases, with 17 bases remaining between them.

The CDR3, as DNA: TGTGCCAGCAGCCTCGGTAGGGGCTATGGCTACACCTTC. Protein product: CASSLGRGYGYTF. The V call is TRBV7-3, the J call TRBJ1-2; D perhaps matches TRBD1 (5 bases). CDR1 is SGHTA, CDR2 FQGTGA, per germline. This CDR3 has 13 amino acids. Deletions cut 5 bases from V and 4 bases from J, with 11 bases between.

V is TRBV24-1 and J is TRBJ2-3; a possible D gene is TRBD1 (6 bases). V lost 2 bases and J lost 3, with 14 bases in between. The CDR3 has 16 amino acids. CDR1 and CDR2 (germline): KGHDR, SFDVKD. The CDR3 spells CATSDSYRDSTDTQYF. For the CDR3, the DNA is TGTGCCACCAGTGATTCCTACAGGGATTCAACAGATACGCAGTATTTT.

On this clone itself: The junction departs from germline at one end; a sequencing error may be responsible. The V gene is TRBV3-1 (or the pseudogene TRBV3-2), the J gene TRBJ2-2; maybe TRBD2 (7 bases). Per germline, CDR1 LGHDT and CDR2 YNNKEL (reference sequence). The CDR3 is 16 residues long. The CDR3 nucleotides are TGTGCCCGCAGCCAGAATGGGGGGGCCGGGACCGGGGAGCTGTTTTTT. This codes for CARSQNGGAGTGELFF.

V usage is TRBV2 and J usage is TRBJ2-1; TRBD2 might be the D (5 bases). This CDR3 has 12 amino acids. Trimming left V 6 bases short and J 9 bases short, with 12 bases between. Germline values: CDR1 SNHLY, CDR2 FYNNEI. The CDR3: CASSDEGGEQFF. In DNA form, the CDR3 reads TGTGCCAGCAGCGACGAGGGCGGTGAGCAGTTCTTC.

This chain uses TRBV19 with TRBJ1-2; tentatively, D is TRBD1 (5 bases). The CDR3 is 12 amino acids. Germline V CDR1 and CDR2: LNHDA, SQIVND (reference sequence). Trimming removed 9 bases at V and 7 bases at J, with 15 bases between. The CDR3 region is CASQTEPSGYTF. The CDR3 DNA reads TGTGCCAGCCAGACAGAACCTTCTGGCTACACCTTC.